Listed below are T cell receptor beta chains from one sample, sequenced in a study of OX40 agonist ivuxolimab in advanced cancers. Assay: immunoSEQ multiplex PCR; the TCRdb copy retains only in-frame clones and omits some. The top ten clones hold around a third of a sample with about 14,000 clones, around 79% of them seen once. Sequenced here: CD4+ or CD8+ T cells sorted from blood, sampled in a trial of the OX40 agonist ivuxolimab. The receptors were sampled from an adult with an advanced solid tumor such as melanoma, head and neck, liver or kidney cancer. CDR3s include the opening cysteine and the closing phenylalanine or tryptophan. A D gene is named only where the DNA matches it firmly. A clone size is listed for some rows: how often the clone was seen (once, few, many), or a class if it is expanded.

v_call: TRBV28
j_call: TRBJ1-2
clone_size: once
d_call: TRBD1
cdr3_nt: TGTGCCAGCAGTCCCCGACAGGGTTACTATGGCTACACCTTC
cdr3_aa: CASSPRQGYYGYTF

v_call: TRBV27
j_call: TRBJ2-7
clone_size: NA
d_call: NA
cdr3_nt: TGTGCCAGCAGTTTATCACTTACGACCGCCTACGAGCAGTACTTC
cdr3_aa: CASSLSLTTAYEQYF

v_call: TRBV13
j_call: TRBJ2-5
clone_size: NA
d_call: NA
cdr3_nt: TGTGCCAGCAGCTTAGGGCGGGGCCAAGAGACCCAGTACTTC
cdr3_aa: CASSLGRGQETQYF

v_call: TRBV7-8
j_call: TRBJ2-1
clone_size: NA
d_call: NA
cdr3_nt: TGTGCCAGCAGCACGGTCGGGGGCACGTTTGATAGGAAACAGTTCTTC
cdr3_aa: CASSTVGGTFDRKQFF

v_call: TRBV29-1
j_call: TRBJ1-2
clone_size: NA
d_call: NA
cdr3_nt: TGCAGCGTTGTTGGGACCGCGGAGGGGGGCTATGGCTACACCTTC
cdr3_aa: CSVVGTAEGGYGYTF

v_call: TRBV28
j_call: TRBJ2-6
clone_size: NA
d_call: NA
cdr3_nt: TGTGCCAGCAGTCTGGGGGGGGCCAACGTCCTGACTTTC
cdr3_aa: CASSLGGANVLTF

v_call: TRBV29-1
j_call: TRBJ1-2
clone_size: NA
d_call: NA
cdr3_nt: TGCAGCGTTGGAGGGGGGCGCAACTATGGCTACACCTTC
cdr3_aa: CSVGGGRNYGYTF

v_call: TRBV9
j_call: TRBJ2-7
clone_size: NA
d_call: TRBD1
cdr3_nt: TGTGCCAGCAGCGTAGGGGTAACAGGGGGTTCCTACGAGCAGTACTTC
cdr3_aa: CASSVGVTGGSYEQYF

v_call: TRBV6-1
j_call: TRBJ1-6
clone_size: medium-sized
d_call: NA
cdr3_nt: TGTGCCAGCAGTGAAACGGGAGAGAATTCACCCCTCCACTTT
cdr3_aa: CASSETGENSPLHF

v_call: TRBV5-5
j_call: TRBJ2-1
clone_size: NA
d_call: NA
cdr3_nt: TGTGCCAGCAGCTTGTCGGATCTAGCACAGTTCTTC
cdr3_aa: CASSLSDLAQFF

v_call: TRBV27
j_call: TRBJ1-5
clone_size: NA
d_call: NA
cdr3_nt: TGTGCCAGCAGCTCGGCGCCCGGACAGCCCCAGCATTTT
cdr3_aa: CASSSAPGQPQHF

v_call: TRBV27
j_call: TRBJ2-3
clone_size: NA
d_call: TRBD2
cdr3_nt: TGTGCCAGCAGTGGGGGTGGGGAGGGCGGGGCAGATACGCAGTATTTT
cdr3_aa: CASSGGGEGGADTQYF

v_call: TRBV6-1
j_call: TRBJ1-2
clone_size: once
d_call: NA
cdr3_nt: TGTGCCAGCAGTGAAGCCCACTATGGGCTGTGGGCCTATGGCTACACCTTC
cdr3_aa: CASSEAHYGLWAYGYTF

v_call: TRBV7-6
j_call: TRBJ2-1
clone_size: NA
d_call: NA
cdr3_nt: TGTGCCAGCAGCTTAAGTTTTCAGGGGGGGATCAATGAGCAGTTCTTC
cdr3_aa: CASSLSFQGGINEQFF

v_call: TRBV7-9
j_call: TRBJ2-2
clone_size: once
d_call: TRBD2
cdr3_nt: TGTGCCAGCAGCCACCCAGCGGGGGGGCTCACCGGGGAGCTGTTTTTT
cdr3_aa: CASSHPAGGLTGELFF